The T cell receptor (beta chain) described here comes from a study of blood T cells in healthy people across ages. General observations from the study: More naive CD4+ cells and higher diversity were found in long-lived than in aged donors.

Germline CDR1 MGHRA, CDR2 YSYEKL. The CDR3 has 15 residues. As concerns this clonotype: As yet, its antigen is unknown. One end of the junction fails to match germline, which may point to a read error.

It was with a sample-barcoded 5' primer and a J-beta primer mix that a second PCR of roughly 6 to 12 cycles was run. TCRdb fed the 5' RACE reads into MiXCR, producing one record per CDR3 protein. The sample has roughly 1.5 million distinct CDR3 sequences; approximately 43% are singletons. The receptor comes from a young woman in good health. This chain joins TRBV4-1 and TRBJ2-3, with TRBD2 as a possible D gene (5 bases). The specimen was blood. The CDR3 bases are TGCGCCAGCTGCCAACTGGAGGAGAGCACAGATACGCAGTATTTT. Translating it yields CASCQLEESTDTQYF.